The T cell receptor beta chain described here comes from a study of blood T cell repertoires in COVID-19 (dated by TCRdb to between 2020 and 2021). General notes on the study: Collaborator samples came from the United States, Italy and Spain and covered acute and convalescent phases of COVID-19. The material from the prospective study consisted of cDNA or gDNA derived from T cells, B-cell-depleted T cells, or PBMCs. Deeply sampled blood TCRbeta repertoires from subjects exposed to, actively infected with, or recovered from COVID-19 were included in the dataset. A freely available public database, intended as a resource for researchers studying the immune response to SARS-CoV-2, is where the repertoires were released. The samples were drawn from two sources: the first 160 participants of the ongoing ImmuneRACE study, and 1,000 to 1,500 subjects contributed by 6 global collaborators. Nearly every sample came with metadata listing a de-identified subject ID, COVID-19 status, age in years and sex. HLA class I and class II types, where available, came from metadata supplied by the sample provider rather than from assay-based typing. What the study reported, not specific to this receptor: How much clinical and demographic metadata was included differed by source and by participant, and the metadata was provided uncurated.

Of note for this clone: Its antigen is still unknown. No base qualities exist here, and no much larger clone lies one base off it.

The immunoSEQ Assay, a bias-controlled multiplex PCR, was used to amplify TCRbeta CDR3 regions from genomic DNA. Per the original workflow: The number of nucleated cells in each sample was estimated by amplification of reference gene primers within the assay. To quantify the absolute abundance of each unique TCRbeta CDR3 rearrangement, sequence reads were collapsed and filtered. For each sample, productive Simpson clonality was calculated as the square root of Simpson's diversity index over productive rearrangements. TCRdb carries this immuneACCESS record with in-frame sequences only. Its versions omit some clonotypes, under half of them owing to an unresolved V gene in the studies checked, with the rest unexplained. The V and J calls and the clone size are those of that table, but D and trimming were determined from the DNA. The sample has fewer than 85,000 clones on record, over 65% of them singletons. The ten largest clones add up to 35% to 45% of the sample.

The collaborating institutions used their own protocols to collect whole blood in K2EDTA tubes. For TCRbeta analysis, collaborator samples were shipped as frozen whole blood, as isolated PBMCs, or as DNA extracted from either sample type. For this chain, trimming is 5 bases at the V end and 6 bases at the J end, and the number of junction bases without a gene match is 7. The germline V gene supplies CDR1 MNHEY and CDR2 SVGEGT. From the cysteine up to the phenylalanine, the CDR3 has a length of 17 residues. The CDR3 DNA has 51 bases and is translated from base 1. The TCR sequence derives from a woman in her seventies with acute or convalescent COVID-19. The chain couples TRBV6-2 or TRBV6-3 to TRBJ2-1; 16 junctional bases match TRBD2. The specimen was peripheral blood. The nucleotide sequence is given as TGTGCCAGCAGTAGAGGGACTAGCGGGGGGGCCTCCAATGAGCAGTTCTTC. Translation gives CASSRGTSGGASNEQFF.